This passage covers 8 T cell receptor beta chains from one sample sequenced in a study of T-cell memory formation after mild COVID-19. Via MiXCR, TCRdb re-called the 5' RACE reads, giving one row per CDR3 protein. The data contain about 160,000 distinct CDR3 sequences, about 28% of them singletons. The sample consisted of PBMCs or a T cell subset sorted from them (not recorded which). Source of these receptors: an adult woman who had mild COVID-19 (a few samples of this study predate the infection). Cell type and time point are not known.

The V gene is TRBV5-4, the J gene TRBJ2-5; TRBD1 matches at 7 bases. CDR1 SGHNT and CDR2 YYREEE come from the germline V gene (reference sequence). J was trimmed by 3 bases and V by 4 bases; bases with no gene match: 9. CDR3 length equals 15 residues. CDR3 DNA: TGTGCCAGCAGCCCGGGAACAGGGGATGAAGAGACCCAGTACTTC. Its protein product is CASSPGTGDEETQYF.

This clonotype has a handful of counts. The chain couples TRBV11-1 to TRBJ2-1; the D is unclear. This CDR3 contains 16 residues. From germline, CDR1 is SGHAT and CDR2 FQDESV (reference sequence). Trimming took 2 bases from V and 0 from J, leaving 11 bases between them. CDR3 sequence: CASSLSPAGSYNEQFF. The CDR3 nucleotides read TGTGCCAGCAGCTTATCGCCAGCCGGCTCCTACAATGAGCAGTTCTTC.

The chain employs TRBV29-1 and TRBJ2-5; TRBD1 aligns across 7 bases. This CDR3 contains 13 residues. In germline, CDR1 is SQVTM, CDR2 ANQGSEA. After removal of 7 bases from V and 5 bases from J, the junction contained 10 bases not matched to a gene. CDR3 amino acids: CSAEDRARETQYF. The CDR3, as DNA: TGCAGCGCCGAAGACAGGGCAAGGGAGACCCAGTACTTC.

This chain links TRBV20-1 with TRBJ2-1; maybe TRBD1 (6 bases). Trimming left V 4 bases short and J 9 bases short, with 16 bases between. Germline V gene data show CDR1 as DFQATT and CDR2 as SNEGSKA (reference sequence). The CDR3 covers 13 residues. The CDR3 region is CSATGYRVGEQFF. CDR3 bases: TGCAGTGCTACCGGGTACAGGGTTGGTGAGCAGTTCTTC.

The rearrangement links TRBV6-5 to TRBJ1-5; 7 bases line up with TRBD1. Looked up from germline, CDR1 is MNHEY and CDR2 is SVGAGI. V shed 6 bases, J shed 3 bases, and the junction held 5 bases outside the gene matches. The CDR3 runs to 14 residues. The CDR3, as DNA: TGTGCCAGCAGCTTGACAGGGACCAATCAGCCCCAGCATTTT. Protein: CASSLTGTNQPQHF.

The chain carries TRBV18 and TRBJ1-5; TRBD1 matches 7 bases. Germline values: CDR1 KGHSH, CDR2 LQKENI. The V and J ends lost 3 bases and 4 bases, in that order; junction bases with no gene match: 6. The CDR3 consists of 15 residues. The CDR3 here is CASSPGEGANQPQHF. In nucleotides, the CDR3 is TGTGCCAGCTCACCCGGTGAGGGGGCGAATCAGCCCCAGCATTTT.

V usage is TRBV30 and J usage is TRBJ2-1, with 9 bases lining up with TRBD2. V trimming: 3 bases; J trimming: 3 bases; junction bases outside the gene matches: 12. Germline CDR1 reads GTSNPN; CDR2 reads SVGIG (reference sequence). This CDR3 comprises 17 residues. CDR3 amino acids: CAWRRGTSPLLYNEQFF. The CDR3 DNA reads TGTGCCTGGAGGAGGGGGACTAGCCCCCTCCTCTACAATGAGCAGTTCTTC. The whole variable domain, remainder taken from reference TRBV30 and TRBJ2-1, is SQTIHQWPATLVQPVGSPLSLECTVEGTSNPNLYWYRQAAGRGLQLLFYSVGIGQISSEVPQNLSASRPQDRQFILSSKKLLLSDSGFYLCAWRRGTSPLLYNEQFFGPGTRLTVL.

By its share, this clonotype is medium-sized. CDR3 in amino acids: CASSHPSAFYNEQFF. In DNA, the CDR3 is TGTGCCAGCAGCCACCCGTCAGCTTTTTACAATGAGCAGTTCTTC. This rearrangement joins TRBV7-9 to TRBJ2-1; D remains ambiguous. V was trimmed by 5 bases and J by 4 bases, leaving 15 bases between them. Germline V lookup: CDR1 SEHNR, CDR2 FQNEAQ (reference sequence). The CDR3 length is 15 residues.